This is a list of T cell receptor beta chains from one sample in a study of identical twins. TCRdb independently ran MiXCR on the 5' RACE reads; one entry per CDR3 protein. Of hundreds of thousands of distinct CDR3 sequences in the sample, 6% to 6.5% are singletons; the top ten hold 1.5% to 2%. Sequenced input: naive T cells sorted from blood. The receptors originated from a man aged 18 to 29 in good health. CDR3s include the opening cysteine and the closing phenylalanine or tryptophan. A D gene is named only where the DNA matches it firmly. Clone size is shown for a subset of rows, as once, few, many or a class of expanded clone.

>TRBD1|TRBJ1-5|few|TRBV5-4
TGTGCCAGCAGCTTGCGTATTTTCGGGACAGGGGGCGGTCTGAGCAATCAGCCCCAGCATTTT
CASSLRIFGTGGGLSNQPQHF
>TRBD2|TRBJ2-1|many|TRBV12-3/TRBV12-4
TGTGCCAGCAGCCGTGTCCCTAGCGGGAGTGATGAGCAGTTCTTC
CASSRVPSGSDEQFF
>NA|TRBJ2-1|few|TRBV12-3/TRBV12-4
TGTGCCAGCAGTTTCGAGTCTACCAATGAGCAGTTCTTC
CASSFESTNEQFF
>TRBD2|TRBJ2-1|few|TRBV7-3
TGTGCCAGCAGCTTGTCGGGGGGGAGGGGAGCCAACAATGAGCAGTTCTTC
CASSLSGGRGANNEQFF
>NA|TRBJ2-7|once|TRBV20-1
TGCAGTGCTAGAGGGTTGGGGGTATACGAGCAGTACTTC
CSARGLGVYEQYF
>NA|TRBJ2-2|many|TRBV5-1
TGCGCCAGCAGCTTGGCTCCCACTTCCCCCGGGGAGCTGTTTTTT
CASSLAPTSPGELFF
>TRBD1|TRBJ2-3|many|TRBV20-1
TGCAGTGCTAGCAGACAGGGAACGACAGATACGCAGTATTTT
CSASRQGTTDTQYF
>TRBD1|TRBJ2-3|many|TRBV24-1
TGTGCCACCAGTGATACGACAGGGACGGAGGCCACAGATACGCAGTATTTT
CATSDTTGTEATDTQYF
>TRBD2|TRBJ2-7|many|TRBV6-2/TRBV6-3
TGTGCCAGCACTAGCGGGAGAAGCGAGCAGTACTTC
CASTSGRSEQYF
>NA|TRBJ1-3|many|TRBV10-3
TGTGCCATCACCGAAAACAGGGACCACTCTGGAAACACCATATATTTT
CAITENRDHSGNTIYF
>TRBD2|TRBJ2-3|many|TRBV12-3/TRBV12-4
TGTGCCAGCAGCGACTCTAGCGGGGGCACAGATACGCAGTATTTT
CASSDSSGGTDTQYF
>NA|TRBJ2-5|NA|TRBV20-1
TGCAGTGCCAACACCTTCAGGTACCAAGAGACCCAGTACTTC
CSANTFRYQETQYF
>NA|TRBJ2-2|many|TRBV6-4
TGTGCCAGCAGTGCTCCAGGGACCGGGGAGCTGTTTTTT
CASSAPGTGELFF
>TRBD2|TRBJ2-3|NA|TRBV29-1
TGCAGCGTGTCCAACCGCCGTCATCTAGCGGGAGATGGGGATACGCAGTATTTT
CSVSNRRHLAGDGDTQYF
>NA|TRBJ1-5|NA|TRBV7-6
TGTGCCAGCAGCAAACATCCACCGGACAGTCGGTATAGCAATCAGCCCCAGCATTTT
CASSKHPPDSRYSNQPQHF
>TRBD1|TRBJ1-2|NA|TRBV20-1
TGCAGTGCTAGGCCCCGGACAGGGGCCCTGGGGGACGGCTACACCTTC
CSARPRTGALGDGYTF
>TRBD1|TRBJ2-7|NA|TRBV6-2/TRBV6-3
TGTGCCAGCATCTTAACCAGGGGGCCCTACGAGCAGTACTTC
CASILTRGPYEQYF
>TRBD1|TRBJ1-5|many|TRBV7-2
TGTGCCAGCAGTACTAGACAGGGGAATCAGCCCCAGCATTTT
CASSTRQGNQPQHF
>TRBD2|TRBJ2-7|few|TRBV15
TGTGCCACCAGCGGTAGCGGGAGGGTCAACGAGCAGTACTTC
CATSGSGRVNEQYF
>NA|TRBJ2-1|NA|TRBV21-1
TGTGCCAGCAGCAAAGGCCCGGGACTAGCATTGGATAAGTTCTTC
CASSKGPGLALDKFF
>TRBD2|TRBJ2-1|few|TRBV27
TGTGCCAGCAGTTTATCCCTAGCGGGAGTACTTGGTGAGCAGTTCTTC
CASSLSLAGVLGEQFF
>TRBD2|TRBJ2-7|NA|TRBV29-1
TGCAGCGTGGGGGATAGCGGGAGCTCCTACGAGCAGTACTTC
CSVGDSGSSYEQYF
>TRBD1|TRBJ2-7|few|TRBV20-1
TGCAGTGCTAGGGACCCGGGCCAGGCCCAGGGGGTCGAGCAGTACTTC
CSARDPGQAQGVEQYF
>TRBD1|TRBJ1-1|few|TRBV7-9
TGTGCCAGCAGCAAATTTCCGGGACAGGGGGCTGAAGCTTTCTTT
CASSKFPGQGAEAFF
>TRBD2|TRBJ2-3|many|TRBV6-1
TGTGCCAGCAGCCCGGGACTAGCGGGAAGGACGCAGTATTTT
CASSPGLAGRTQYF
>NA|TRBJ2-6|few|TRBV30
TGTGCCTGGAGAAGGGGGGTCCTACACCCTGGGGCCAACGTCCTGACTTTC
CAWRRGVLHPGANVLTF
>NA|TRBJ1-3|NA|TRBV20-1
TGCAGTATGGGTCTACCTGGAAACACCATATATTTT
CSMGLPGNTIYF
>NA|TRBJ2-3|NA|TRBV5-1
TGCGCCAGCAGCTTGGATCTAGGGTCAGATACGCAGTATTTT
CASSLDLGSDTQYF
>TRBD2|TRBJ2-5|few|TRBV3-1
TGTGCCAGCAGCCAAGATCCAGCGGGAGCGCGGTACCAAGAGACCCAGTACTTC
CASSQDPAGARYQETQYF
>NA|TRBJ2-3|many|TRBV11-2
TGTGCCAGCAGCTTCGAGGGCCTCCCCACAGATACGCAGTATTTT
CASSFEGLPTDTQYF
>NA|TRBJ2-2|many|TRBV20-1
TGCAGTGCTAGATCAGGGGCCGGGGCCGGGGAGCTGTTTTTT
CSARSGAGAGELFF
>NA|TRBJ2-1|many|TRBV12-3/TRBV12-4
TGTGCCAGCACGGGACCTACCTACAATGAGCAGTTCTTC
CASTGPTYNEQFF
>NA|TRBJ2-7|NA|TRBV19
TGTGCCAGTAGCCCCGCACAGGGCTACGAGCAGTACTTC
CASSPAQGYEQYF
>TRBD2|TRBJ2-1|many|TRBV6-2/TRBV6-3
TGTGCCAGCAGTAGCCTAGGCGGGAGTCTTTACAATGAGCAGTTCTTC
CASSSLGGSLYNEQFF
>TRBD2|TRBJ2-1|many|TRBV20-1
TGCAGTGTAAGGGATTCGGGAGGGAAGGATGAGCAGTTCTTC
CSVRDSGGKDEQFF
>TRBD1|TRBJ2-1|many|TRBV12-3/TRBV12-4
TGTGCCAGCAGCTCTCGGGACAGGGGATACAATGAGCAGTTCTTC
CASSSRDRGYNEQFF
>NA|TRBJ2-2|NA|TRBV12-3/TRBV12-4
TGTGCCAGCAGATCAGGGGGAGCGGGAGCCCGGACCGGGGAGCTGTTTTTT
CASRSGGAGARTGELFF
>NA|TRBJ1-1|many|TRBV20-1
TGCAGTGCTAGATCTTGGTCTACCGGGACGGGGAACACTGAAGCTTTCTTT
CSARSWSTGTGNTEAFF
>NA|TRBJ1-1|NA|TRBV11-2
TGTGCCAGCAGCTCGGTTTGGGCCACTGAAGCTTTCTTT
CASSSVWATEAFF
>NA|TRBJ2-3|many|TRBV7-9
TGTGCCAGCAGCCCGGGTGCCCCCACAGATACGCAGTATTTT
CASSPGAPTDTQYF
>NA|TRBJ1-4|many|TRBV5-1
TGCGCCAGCAAGATCGCAACTAATGAAAAACTGTTTTTT
CASKIATNEKLFF
>NA|TRBJ2-1|NA|TRBV3-1
TGTGCCAGCAGCCGAGACATATACAATGAGCAGTTCTTC
CASSRDIYNEQFF
>NA|TRBJ2-7|few|TRBV7-2
TGTGCCAGCAGCCTGTCAACACCCTACGAGCAGTACTTC
CASSLSTPYEQYF